This TCR beta chain comes out of a study of a mutant IDH1 vaccine in newly diagnosed glioma. For the study at large: Treated patients, averaging 40.4 years, were roughly 60% male and around 38% female. Antecedent treatment encompassed radiotherapy, temozolomide, or their combination; the majority received both.

Documented time point: week 23, last vaccination. Every vaccine dose comprised 300 ug of mutant IDH1 20-mer peptide plus topical imiquimod. Every donor had a new WHO grade 3 or 4 astrocytoma that was IDH1-mutant, with loss of nuclear ATRX. The germline CDR1 and CDR2 sequences are SGHRS and YFSETQ. The V and J ends lost 0 bases and 0 bases respectively, with 6 bases between them. The CDR3 has 15 residues. Whole-study results and caveats: Top-clonotype changes in peripheral T cells seemed unrelated to pseudoprogression.

With respect to this clone: Its specificity is unknown.

Method: immunoSEQ multiplex PCR; TCRdb's copy keeps in-frame clones and lacks some. Here the sample spans tens of thousands of clones, about four fifths being singletons. Sample: PBMCs, taken from a glioma patient whose treatment included an IDH1 peptide vaccine. The V call is TRBV5-1, the J call TRBJ2-2, with D hard to call. The clonotype originates from a man aged 25-45 years with glioma. The DNA of the CDR3 is TGCGCCAGCAGCTTGGCGACCACGAACACCGGGGAGCTGTTTTTT. This sequence encodes CASSLATTNTGELFF.